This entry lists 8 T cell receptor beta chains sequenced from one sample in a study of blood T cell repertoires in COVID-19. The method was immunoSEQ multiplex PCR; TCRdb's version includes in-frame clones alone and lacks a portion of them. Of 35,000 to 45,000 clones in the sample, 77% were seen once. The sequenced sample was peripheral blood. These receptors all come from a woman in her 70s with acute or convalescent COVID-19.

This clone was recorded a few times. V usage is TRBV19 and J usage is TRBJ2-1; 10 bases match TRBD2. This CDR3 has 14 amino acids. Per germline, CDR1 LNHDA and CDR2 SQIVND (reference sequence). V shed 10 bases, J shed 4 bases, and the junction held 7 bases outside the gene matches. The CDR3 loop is CATTSGGGYNEQFF. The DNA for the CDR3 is TGTGCCACTACGAGCGGGGGGGGATACAATGAGCAGTTCTTC.

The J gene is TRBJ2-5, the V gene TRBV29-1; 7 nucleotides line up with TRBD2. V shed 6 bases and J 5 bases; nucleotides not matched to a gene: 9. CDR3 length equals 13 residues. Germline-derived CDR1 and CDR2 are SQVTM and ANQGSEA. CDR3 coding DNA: TGCAGCGTCCGGAGGGAGGGCCCCGAGACCCAGTACTTC. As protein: CSVRREGPETQYF.

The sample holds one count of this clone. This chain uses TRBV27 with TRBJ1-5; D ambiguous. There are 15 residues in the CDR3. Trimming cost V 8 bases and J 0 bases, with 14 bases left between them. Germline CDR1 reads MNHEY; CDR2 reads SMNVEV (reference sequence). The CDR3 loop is CASLPTYSSNQPQHF. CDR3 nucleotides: TGTGCCAGCCTACCAACGTACAGTAGCAATCAGCCCCAGCATTTT.

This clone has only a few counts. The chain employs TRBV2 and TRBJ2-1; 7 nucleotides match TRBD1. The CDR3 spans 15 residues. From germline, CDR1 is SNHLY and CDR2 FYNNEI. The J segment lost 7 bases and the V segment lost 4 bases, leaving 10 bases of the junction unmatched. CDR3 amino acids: CASSVQGQPGNEQFF. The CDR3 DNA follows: TGTGCCAGCAGTGTACAGGGGCAGCCCGGAAATGAGCAGTTCTTC.

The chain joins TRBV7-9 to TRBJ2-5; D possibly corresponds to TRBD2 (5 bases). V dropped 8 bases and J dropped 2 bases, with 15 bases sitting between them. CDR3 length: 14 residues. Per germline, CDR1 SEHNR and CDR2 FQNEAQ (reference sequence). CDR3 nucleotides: TGTGCCAGCGCCCGGTCTCTAGCTCAAGAGACCCAGTACTTC. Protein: CASARSLAQETQYF.

The CDR3 sequence is CASSPRQFNSPLHF. The CDR3 DNA reads TGTGCCAGCAGCCCCCGACAGTTTAATTCACCCCTCCACTTT. V usage is TRBV14 and J usage is TRBJ1-6; D may be TRBD1 (5 bases). Germline CDR1 reads SGHDN; CDR2 reads FVKESK. V was trimmed by 4 bases and J by 6 bases, leaving 10 bases between them. The CDR3 totals 14 residues.

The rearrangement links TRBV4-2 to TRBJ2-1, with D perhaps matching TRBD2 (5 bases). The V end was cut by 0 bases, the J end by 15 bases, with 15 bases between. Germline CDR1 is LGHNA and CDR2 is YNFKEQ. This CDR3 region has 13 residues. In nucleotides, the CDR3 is TGTGCCAGCAGCCAAGATCCCGCTAGCTGGGGGTTCTTC. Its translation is CASSQDPASWGFF.

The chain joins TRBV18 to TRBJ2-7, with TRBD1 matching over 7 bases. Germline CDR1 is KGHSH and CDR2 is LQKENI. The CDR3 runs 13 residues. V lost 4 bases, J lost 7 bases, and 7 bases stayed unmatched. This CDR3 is CASSRGQVLEQYF. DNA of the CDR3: TGTGCCAGCTCACGAGGACAGGTTCTGGAGCAGTACTTC.